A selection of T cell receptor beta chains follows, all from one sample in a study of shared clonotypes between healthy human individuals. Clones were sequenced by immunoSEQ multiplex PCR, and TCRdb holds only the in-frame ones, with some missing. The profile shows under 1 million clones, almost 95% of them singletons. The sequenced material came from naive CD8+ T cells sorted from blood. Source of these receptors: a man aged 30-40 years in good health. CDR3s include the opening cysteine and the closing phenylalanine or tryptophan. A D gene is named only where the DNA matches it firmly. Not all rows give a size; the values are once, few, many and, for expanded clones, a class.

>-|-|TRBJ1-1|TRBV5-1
TGCGCCAGCGGATCCCGAGGGAACACTGAAGCTTTCTTT
CASGSRGNTEAFF
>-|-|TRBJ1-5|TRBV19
TGTGCCAGTAGTATAGGGGAGTATCAGCCCCAGCATTTT
CASSIGEYQPQHF
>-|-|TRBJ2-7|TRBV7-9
TGTGCCAGCAGCTTAGCAGGGAACATCTACGAGCAGTACTTC
CASSLAGNIYEQYF
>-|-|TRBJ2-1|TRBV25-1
TGTGCCAGCAGTGATGGAGATGAGCAGTTCTTC
CASSDGDEQFF
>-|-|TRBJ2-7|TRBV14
TGTGCCAGCAGCCAAGTAGCTTACGAGCAGTACTTC
CASSQVAYEQYF
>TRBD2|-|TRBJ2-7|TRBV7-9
TGTGCCAGCAGCTCGGGACTAGCGGGATTCTACGAGCAGTACTTC
CASSSGLAGFYEQYF
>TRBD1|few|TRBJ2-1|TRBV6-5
TGTGCCAGCAGTTACGGGGACAGGGTGTTGGATGAGCAGTTCTTC
CASSYGDRVLDEQFF
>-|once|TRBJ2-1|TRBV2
TGTGCCAGCAGTGGGGGCTACAATGAGCAGTTCTTC
CASSGGYNEQFF
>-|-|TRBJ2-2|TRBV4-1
TGCGCCAGCAGCCAAGGTACAGGGACCACCGGGGAGCTGTTTTTT
CASSQGTGTTGELFF
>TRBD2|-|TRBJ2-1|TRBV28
TGTGCCAGCAGACCGGCTACAGACCCACTAGCGGCAAGCTCCTACAATGAGCAGTTCTTC
CASRPATDPLAASSYNEQFF
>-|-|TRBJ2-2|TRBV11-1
TGTGCCAGCAGCCAAATTAGTGTGGAGCTGTTTTTT
CASSQISVELFF
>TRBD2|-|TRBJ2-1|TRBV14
TGTGCCAGCAGCCATCGACTAGCGGGAGTGAATGAGCAGTTCTTC
CASSHRLAGVNEQFF
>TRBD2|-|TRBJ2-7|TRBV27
TGTGCCAGCAGTTTATCGGCTAGCGGTACCTACGAGCAGTACTTC
CASSLSASGTYEQYF
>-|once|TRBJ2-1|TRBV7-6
TGTGCCAGCAGCCCTTTTCCCCCGCAGAGCTCCTACAATGAGCAGTTCTTC
CASSPFPPQSSYNEQFF